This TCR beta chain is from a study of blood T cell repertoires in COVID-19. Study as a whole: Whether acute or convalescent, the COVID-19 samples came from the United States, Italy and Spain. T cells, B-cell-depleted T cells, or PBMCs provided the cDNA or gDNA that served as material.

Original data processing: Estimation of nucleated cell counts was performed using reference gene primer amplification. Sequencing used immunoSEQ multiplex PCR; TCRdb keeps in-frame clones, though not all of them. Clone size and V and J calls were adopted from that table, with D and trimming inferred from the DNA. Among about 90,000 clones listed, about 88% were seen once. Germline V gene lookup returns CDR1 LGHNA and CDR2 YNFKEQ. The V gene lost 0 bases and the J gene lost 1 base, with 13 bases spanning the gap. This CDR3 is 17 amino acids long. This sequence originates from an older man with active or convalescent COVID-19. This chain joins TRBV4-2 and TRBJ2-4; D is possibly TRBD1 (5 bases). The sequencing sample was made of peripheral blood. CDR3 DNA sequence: TGTGCCAGCAGCCAAGATCAGGTGGGGCGCGCCAAAAACATTCAGTACTTC. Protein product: CASSQDQVGRAKNIQYF.